This T cell receptor beta chain is from a study of T-cell memory formation after mild COVID-19. The CDR3 sequence is 13 residues long. Trimming removed 1 base from V and 7 bases from J, with 11 bases in between. Germline V gives CDR1 LGHNA, CDR2 YSLEER. Worth noting for this clonotype: Its antigen remains unknown.

Study-wide findings and caveats: Some clones that responded turned up in pre-infection memory, which suggests that cross-reactive memory joined in. Mainly CM and EM harbored the contracting CD4+ clones; mainly EMRA harbored the CD8+ ones.

One entry per CDR3 protein results from TCRdb running MiXCR on the 5' RACE reads. The sample carries roughly 310,000 distinct CDR3 sequences, less than 20% recorded once. Sequencing was performed on PBMCs or a T cell subset sorted from them (not recorded which). This chain joins TRBV4-3 and TRBJ2-7; D is unclear. The receptor was isolated from a man aged 18 to 35 who had mild COVID-19 (a few samples of this study predate the infection). Cell type and time point are not known. This CDR3 reads CASSQARLGEQYF. Here the CDR3 DNA reads TGCGCCAGCAGCCAAGCCCGACTTGGGGAGCAGTACTTC.